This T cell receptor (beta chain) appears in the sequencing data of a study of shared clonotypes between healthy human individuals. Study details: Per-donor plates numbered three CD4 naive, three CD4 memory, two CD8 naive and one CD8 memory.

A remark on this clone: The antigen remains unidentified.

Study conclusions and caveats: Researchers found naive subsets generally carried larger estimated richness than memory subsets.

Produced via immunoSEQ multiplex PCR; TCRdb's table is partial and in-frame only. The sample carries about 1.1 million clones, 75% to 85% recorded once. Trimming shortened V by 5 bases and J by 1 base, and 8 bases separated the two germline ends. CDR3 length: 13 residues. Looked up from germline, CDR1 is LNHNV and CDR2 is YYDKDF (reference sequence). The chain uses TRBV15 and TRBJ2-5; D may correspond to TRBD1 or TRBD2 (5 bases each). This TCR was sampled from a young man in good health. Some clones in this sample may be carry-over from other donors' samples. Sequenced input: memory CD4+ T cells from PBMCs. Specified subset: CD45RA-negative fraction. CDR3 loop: CATSWGSQETQYF. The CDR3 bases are TGTGCCACCAGCTGGGGGTCCCAAGAGACCCAGTACTTC.